This T cell receptor (beta chain) was recovered during a study of T cell clonotyping in hematopoietic cell transplantation (dated by TCRdb to about 2021). Broadly, across the study: The study collected around 130 blood samples from some 33 consecutive transplant recipients and their related donors. Patients were recruited between late 2015 and 2017 and followed until September 2020 or death.

CDR1 is given as SGHAT and CDR2 as FQNNGV, both from the germline V gene. V loses 2 bases of germline sequence and J loses 8 bases, and the interval between the two ends is 6 bases. From the cysteine up to the phenylalanine, the CDR3 has a length of 11 residues. The read is trimmed to its CDR3 DNA, 33 bases read in frame from base 1. Blood samples for TCR beta sequencing were provided by related transplant donors. Using Nuclei Lysis Solution, genomic DNA was extracted from unfractionated peripheral blood mononuclear cells that were either fresh or cryopreserved. With the immunoSEQ assay, which is a bias-controlled multiplex PCR relying on V- and J-specific primers, TCR beta CDR3 regions were amplified from genomic DNA. A proprietary barcode and Illumina adapter sequences were added to the CDR3 amplicons in a second PCR step. CDR3 libraries were sequenced on an Illumina MiSeq instrument. Processing in the source paper ran as follows. Export and quality control were performed with immunoSEQ Analyzer 3.0, and downstream analyses were performed with R Bioconductor and Immunarch. Only productive rearrangements in the normalized downsampled data set went into calculating the repertoire metrics. Clonotypes larger than 5 templates in the normalized cohort were defined as pathologically expanded. The Inverse Simpson Index served as the measure of repertoire diversity. CMV-specificity analyses were carried out on the non-normalized data set to capture all clonotypes. What TCRdb holds here is the immuneACCESS table cut down to in-frame rearrangements. Part of the clones is not present; checked against another copy, under half of the missing clones reflect an unresolved V gene, and the others are unexplained. The V and J calls and the clone size are those of that table, but D and trimming were determined from the DNA. The sample includes about 1,800 clones, with 76% observed a single time. The ten largest clonotypes hold around 7.9% of the sample.

The table lists this clone with a few counts. No antigen is known for it. Per-nucleotide qualities are absent, and no much larger clonotype sits a single base away. Points the paper makes about the study in general: Broader posttransplant TCR repertoire diversity was predicted by donor and pretransplant recipient Inverse Simpson Index values. Recipient repertoires showed only a small fraction of overlap with donor repertoires, and over 97% appeared de novo at the given depth. The sample size was limited, and because cells were not sorted, the contributions of CD4 and CD8 repertoires could not be separated. After transplant, TCR diversity in recipients dropped, and pathologically expanded clonotypes increased progressively from day 30 to day 180.

The receptor comes from a man aged 25-40 years in good health. Some clones in this sample may be carry-over from other donors' samples. Sequencing used peripheral blood mononuclear cells. The chain joins TRBV11-2 to TRBJ1-2, with the D segment identity uncertain. The CDR3 loop reads CASSLTEGYTF. The nucleotides are TGTGCCAGCAGCTTAACAGAGGGCTACACCTTC. Reference TRBV11-2 and TRBJ1-2 genes cover what lies past the CDR3, so the full variable domain is EAGVAQSPRYKIIEKRQSVAFWCNPISGHATLYWYQQILGQGPKLLIQFQNNGVVDDSQLPKDRFSAERLKGVDSTLKIQPAKLEDSAVYLCASSLTEGYTFGSGTRLTVV.